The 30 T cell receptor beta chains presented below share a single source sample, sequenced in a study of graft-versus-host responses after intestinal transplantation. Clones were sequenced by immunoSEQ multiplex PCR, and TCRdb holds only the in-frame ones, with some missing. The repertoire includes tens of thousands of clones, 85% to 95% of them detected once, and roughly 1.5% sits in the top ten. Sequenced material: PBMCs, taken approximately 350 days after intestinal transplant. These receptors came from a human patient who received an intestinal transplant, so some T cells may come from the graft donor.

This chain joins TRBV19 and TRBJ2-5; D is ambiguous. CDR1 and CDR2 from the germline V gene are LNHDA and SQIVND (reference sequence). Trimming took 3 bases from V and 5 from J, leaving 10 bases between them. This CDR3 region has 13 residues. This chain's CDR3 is CASSIQLQETQYF. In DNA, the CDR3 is TGTGCCAGTAGTATCCAGCTTCAGGAGACCCAGTACTTC.

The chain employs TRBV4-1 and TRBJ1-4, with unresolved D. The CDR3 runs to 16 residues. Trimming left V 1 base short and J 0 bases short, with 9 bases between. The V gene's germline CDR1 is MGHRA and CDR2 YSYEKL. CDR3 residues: CASSQARRSTNEKLFF. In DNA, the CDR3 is TGCGCCAGCAGCCAAGCCCGCAGATCAACTAATGAAAAACTGTTTTTT.

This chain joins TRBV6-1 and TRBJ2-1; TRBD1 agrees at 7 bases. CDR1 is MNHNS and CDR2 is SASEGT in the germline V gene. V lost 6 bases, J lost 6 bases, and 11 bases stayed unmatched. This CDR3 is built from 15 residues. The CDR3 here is CASRRGQGVGNEQFF. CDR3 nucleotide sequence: TGTGCCAGCAGGAGGGGGCAGGGTGTGGGCAATGAGCAGTTCTTC.

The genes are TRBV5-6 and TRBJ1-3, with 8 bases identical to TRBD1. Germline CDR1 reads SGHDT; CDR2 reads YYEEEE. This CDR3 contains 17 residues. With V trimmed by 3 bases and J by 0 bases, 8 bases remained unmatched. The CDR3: CASSSPGQEFSGNTIYF. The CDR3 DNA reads TGTGCCAGCAGCTCGCCGGGACAGGAGTTCTCTGGAAACACCATATATTTT.

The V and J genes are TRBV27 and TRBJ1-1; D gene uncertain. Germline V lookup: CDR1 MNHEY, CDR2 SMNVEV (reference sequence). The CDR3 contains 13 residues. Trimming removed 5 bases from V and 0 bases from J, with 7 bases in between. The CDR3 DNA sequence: TGTGCCAGCAGTAACTTCATGAACACTGAAGCTTTCTTT. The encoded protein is CASSNFMNTEAFF.

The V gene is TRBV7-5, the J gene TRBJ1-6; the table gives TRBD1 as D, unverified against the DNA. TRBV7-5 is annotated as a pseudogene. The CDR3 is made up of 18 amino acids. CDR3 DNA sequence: TGTGTCAGAAACCCCGACAGGGATGATTATGCCTTGGATTCACCCCTCCACTTT. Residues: CVRNPDRDDYALDSPLHF.

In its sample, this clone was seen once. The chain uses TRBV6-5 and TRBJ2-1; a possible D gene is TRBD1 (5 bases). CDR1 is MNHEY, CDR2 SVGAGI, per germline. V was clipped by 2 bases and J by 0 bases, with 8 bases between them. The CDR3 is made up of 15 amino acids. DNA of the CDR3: TGTGCCAGCAGTTACAGGGGCAGCTCCTACAATGAGCAGTTCTTC. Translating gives CASSYRGSSYNEQFF.

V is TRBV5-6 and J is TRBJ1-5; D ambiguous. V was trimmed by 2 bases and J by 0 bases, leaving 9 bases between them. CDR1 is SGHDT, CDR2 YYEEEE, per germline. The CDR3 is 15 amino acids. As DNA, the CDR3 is TGTGCCAGCAGCTTTATAAGACATAGCAATCAGCCCCAGCATTTT. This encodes CASSFIRHSNQPQHF. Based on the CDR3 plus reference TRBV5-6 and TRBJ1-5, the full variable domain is DAGVTQSPTHLIKTRGQQVTLRCSPKSGHDTVSWYQQALGQGPQFIFQYYEEEERQRGNFPDRFSGHQFPNYSSELNVNALLLGDSALYLCASSFIRHSNQPQHFGDGTRLSIL.

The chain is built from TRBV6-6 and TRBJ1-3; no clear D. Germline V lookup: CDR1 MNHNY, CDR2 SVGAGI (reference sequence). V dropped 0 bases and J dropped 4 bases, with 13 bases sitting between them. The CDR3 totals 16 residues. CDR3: CASSYSGIMGGNTIYF. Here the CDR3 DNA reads TGTGCCAGCAGTTACTCGGGGATCATGGGCGGAAACACCATATATTTT.

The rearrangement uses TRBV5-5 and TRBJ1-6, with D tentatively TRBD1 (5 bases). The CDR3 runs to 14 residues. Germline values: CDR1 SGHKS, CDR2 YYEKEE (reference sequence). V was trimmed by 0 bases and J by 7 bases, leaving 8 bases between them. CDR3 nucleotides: TGTGCCAGCAGCTTGGGACAGATGAATTCACCCCTCCACTTT. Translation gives CASSLGQMNSPLHF.

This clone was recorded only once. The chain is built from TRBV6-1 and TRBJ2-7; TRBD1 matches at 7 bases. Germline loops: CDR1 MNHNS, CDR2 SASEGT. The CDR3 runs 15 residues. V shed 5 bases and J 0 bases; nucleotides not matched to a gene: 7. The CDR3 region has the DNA TGTGCCAGCAGTTTTAGTGGGACAGCCTCCTACGAGCAGTACTTC. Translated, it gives CASSFSGTASYEQYF.

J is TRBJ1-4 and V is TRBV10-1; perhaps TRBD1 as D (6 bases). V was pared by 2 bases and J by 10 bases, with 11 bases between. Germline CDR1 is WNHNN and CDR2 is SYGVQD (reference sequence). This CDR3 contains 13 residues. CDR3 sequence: CASSEGQSPKLFF. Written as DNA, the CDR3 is TGCGCCAGCAGTGAGGGACAGTCACCAAAACTGTTTTTT.

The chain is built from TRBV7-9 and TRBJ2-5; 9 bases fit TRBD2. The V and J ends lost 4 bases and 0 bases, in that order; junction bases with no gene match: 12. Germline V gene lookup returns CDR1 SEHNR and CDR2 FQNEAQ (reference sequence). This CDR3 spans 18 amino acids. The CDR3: CASSSPGVLAGDQETQYF. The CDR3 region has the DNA TGTGCCAGCAGCTCCCCAGGGGTACTAGCGGGCGACCAAGAGACCCAGTACTTC.

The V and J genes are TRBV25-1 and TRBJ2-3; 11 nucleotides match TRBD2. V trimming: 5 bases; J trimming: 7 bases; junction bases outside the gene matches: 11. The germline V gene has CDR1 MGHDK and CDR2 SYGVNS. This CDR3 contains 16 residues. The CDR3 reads CASSPLGGLAGYTQYF. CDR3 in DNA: TGTGCCAGCAGTCCCCTCGGCGGACTAGCGGGTTATACGCAGTATTTT. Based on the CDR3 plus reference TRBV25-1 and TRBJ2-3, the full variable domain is EADIYQTPRYLVIGTGKKITLECSQTMGHDKMYWYQQDPGMELHLIHYSYGVNSTEKGDLSSESTVSRIRTEHFPLTLESARPSHTSQYLCASSPLGGLAGYTQYFGPGTRLTVL.

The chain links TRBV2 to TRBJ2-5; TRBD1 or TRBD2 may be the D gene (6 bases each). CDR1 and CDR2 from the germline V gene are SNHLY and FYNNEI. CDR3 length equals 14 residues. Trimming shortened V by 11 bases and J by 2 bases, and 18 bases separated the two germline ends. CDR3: CAEGGMEAQETQYF. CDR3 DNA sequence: TGTGCCGAAGGGGGGATGGAAGCACAAGAGACCCAGTACTTC.

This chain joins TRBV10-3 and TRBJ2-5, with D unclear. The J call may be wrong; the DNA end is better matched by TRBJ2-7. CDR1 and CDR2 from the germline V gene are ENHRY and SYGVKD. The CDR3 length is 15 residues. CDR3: CAISEGVMSSYEQYF. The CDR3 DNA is TGTGCCATCAGTGAGGGCGTAATGAGCTCCTACGAGCAGTACTTC.

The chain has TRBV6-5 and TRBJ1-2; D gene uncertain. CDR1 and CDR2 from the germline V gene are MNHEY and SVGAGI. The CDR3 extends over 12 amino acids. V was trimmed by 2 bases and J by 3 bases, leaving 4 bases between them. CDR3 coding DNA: TGTGCCAGCAGTTACGGCGACTATGGCTACACCTTC. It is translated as CASSYGDYGYTF.

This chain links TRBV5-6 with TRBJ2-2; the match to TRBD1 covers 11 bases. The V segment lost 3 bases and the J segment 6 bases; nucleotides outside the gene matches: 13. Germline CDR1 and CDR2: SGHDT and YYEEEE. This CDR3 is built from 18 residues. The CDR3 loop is CASSSAGTGGLGAGELFF. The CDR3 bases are TGTGCCAGCAGCTCCGCTGGGACAGGGGGTTTGGGTGCCGGGGAGCTGTTTTTT.

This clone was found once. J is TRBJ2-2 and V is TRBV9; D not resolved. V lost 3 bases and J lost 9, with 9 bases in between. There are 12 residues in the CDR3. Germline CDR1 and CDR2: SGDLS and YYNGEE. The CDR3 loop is CASSGWSRELFF. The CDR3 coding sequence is TGTGCCAGCAGCGGATGGTCTAGGGAGCTGTTTTTT. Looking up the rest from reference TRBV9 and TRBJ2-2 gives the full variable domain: DSGVTQTPKHLITATGQRVTLRCSPRSGDLSVYWYQQSLDQGLQFLIQYYNGEERAKGNILERFSAQQFPDLHSELNLSSLELGDSALYFCASSGWSRELFFGEGSRLTVL.

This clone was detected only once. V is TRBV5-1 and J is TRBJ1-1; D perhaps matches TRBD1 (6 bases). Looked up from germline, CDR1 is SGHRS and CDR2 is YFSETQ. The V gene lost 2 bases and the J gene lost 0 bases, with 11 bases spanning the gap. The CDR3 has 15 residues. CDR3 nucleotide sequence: TGCGCCAGCAGCTTAACAGGGCTCATGAACACTGAAGCTTTCTTT. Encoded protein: CASSLTGLMNTEAFF.

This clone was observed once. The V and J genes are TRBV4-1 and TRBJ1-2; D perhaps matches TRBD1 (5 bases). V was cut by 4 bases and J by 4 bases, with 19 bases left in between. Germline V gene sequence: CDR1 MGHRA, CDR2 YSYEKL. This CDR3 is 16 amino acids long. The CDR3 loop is CASSLLPGPPAYGYTF. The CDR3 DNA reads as TGCGCCAGCAGCCTTCTGCCGGGACCGCCGGCCTATGGCTACACCTTC.

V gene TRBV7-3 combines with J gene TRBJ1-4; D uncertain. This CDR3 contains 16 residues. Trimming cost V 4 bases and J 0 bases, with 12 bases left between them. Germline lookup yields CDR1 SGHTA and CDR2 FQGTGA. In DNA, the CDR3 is TGTGCCAGCAGCTCCCTAGGGAGAGCAACTAATGAAAAACTGTTTTTT. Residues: CASSSLGRATNEKLFF.

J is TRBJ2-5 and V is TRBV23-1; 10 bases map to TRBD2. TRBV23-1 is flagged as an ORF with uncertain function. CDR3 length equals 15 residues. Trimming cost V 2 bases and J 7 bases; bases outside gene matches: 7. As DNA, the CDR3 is TGCGCCAGCAGTCAACGGCTAGCGGGAGAGGGGACCCAGTACTTC. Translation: CASSQRLAGEGTQYF.

The CDR3 nucleotides are TGCAGCGTCATCCCCTCGACAGTTCTCTATGGCTACACCTTC. Translating it yields CSVIPSTVLYGYTF. V and J are TRBV29-1 and TRBJ1-2, with D tentatively TRBD1 (5 bases). The CDR3 has 14 residues. Germline V gene sequence: CDR1 SQVTM, CDR2 ANQGSEA. V dropped 6 bases and J dropped 4 bases, with 18 bases sitting between them.

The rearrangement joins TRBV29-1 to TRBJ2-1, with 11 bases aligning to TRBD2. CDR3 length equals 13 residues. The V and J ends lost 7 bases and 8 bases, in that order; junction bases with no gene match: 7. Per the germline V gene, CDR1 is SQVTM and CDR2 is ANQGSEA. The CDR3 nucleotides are TGCAGCGCGACTAGCGGGGAGGTTTATGAGCAGTTCTTC. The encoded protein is CSATSGEVYEQFF.

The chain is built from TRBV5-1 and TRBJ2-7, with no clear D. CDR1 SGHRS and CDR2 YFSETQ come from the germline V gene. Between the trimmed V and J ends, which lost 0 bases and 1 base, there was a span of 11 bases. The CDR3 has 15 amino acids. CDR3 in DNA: TGCGCCAGCAGCTTGGGCTTTCTAGAATCCTACGAGCAGTACTTC. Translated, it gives CASSLGFLESYEQYF.

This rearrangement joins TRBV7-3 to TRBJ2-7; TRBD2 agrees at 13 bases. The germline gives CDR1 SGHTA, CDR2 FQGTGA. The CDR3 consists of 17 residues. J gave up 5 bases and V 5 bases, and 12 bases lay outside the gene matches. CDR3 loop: CASSPGGLAGVRNEQYF. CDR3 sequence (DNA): TGTGCCAGCAGCCCAGGAGGACTAGCGGGAGTGAGGAACGAGCAGTACTTC.

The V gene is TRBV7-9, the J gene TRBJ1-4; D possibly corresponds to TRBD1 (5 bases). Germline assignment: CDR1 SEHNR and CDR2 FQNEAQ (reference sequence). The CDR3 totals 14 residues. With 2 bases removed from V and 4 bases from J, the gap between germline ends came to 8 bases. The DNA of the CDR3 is TGTGCCAGCAGCTTAAGAGACAGTAATGAAAAACTGTTTTTT. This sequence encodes CASSLRDSNEKLFF. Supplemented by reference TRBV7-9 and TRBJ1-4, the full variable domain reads DTGVSQNPRHKITKRGQNVTFRCDPISEHNRLYWYRQTLGQGPEFLTYFQNEAQLEKSRLLSDRFSAERPKGSFSTLEIQRTEQGDSAMYLCASSLRDSNEKLFFGSGTQLSVL.

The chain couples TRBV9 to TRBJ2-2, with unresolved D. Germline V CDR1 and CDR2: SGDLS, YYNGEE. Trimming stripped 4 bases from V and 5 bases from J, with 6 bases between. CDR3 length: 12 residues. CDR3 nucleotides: TGTGCCAGCAGCTTTTATACCGGGGAGCTGTTTTTT. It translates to CASSFYTGELFF.

For the CDR3, the DNA is TGTGCCAGCAGCTTAATGGACAGTCCCAACGCTGAAGCTTTCTTT. It yields the protein CASSLMDSPNAEAFF. This sequence joins TRBV7-9 and TRBJ1-1; tentative D call: TRBD1 (6 bases). CDR3 length equals 15 residues. Germline CDR1 SEHNR, CDR2 FQNEAQ (reference sequence). V dropped 2 bases and J dropped 6 bases, with 16 bases sitting between them.